This TCR beta chain was identified during a study of beta chain features in type 1 diabetes. Background on the study: Across every sample, approximately 110,000,000 sorted cells were examined in total.

This CDR3 is built from 18 residues. CDR1 is SGHTA and CDR2 is FQGNSA in the germline V gene. Unmatched junction bases numbered 14, after V lost 5 bases and J lost 1 base. General study results and limits: HLA effects on TCRB rearrangement stayed unresolved here. Shorter TCRB CDR3s, moderately but significantly so, were found in Type 1 diabetes patients in all four CD4+ subsets.

Investigators reverse transcribed all isolated RNA, so they sequenced expressed TCRB transcripts. Clones were sequenced by immunoSEQ multiplex PCR, and TCRdb holds only the in-frame ones, with some missing. The sample has 120,000 to 150,000 clones; about 10% are singletons. Note on this clone: Its antigen is currently unknown.

Purities in excess of 95% were seen in all sorted populations. This chain joins TRBV7-2 and TRBJ2-5, with 9 positions matching TRBD1. Sequencing was performed on naive CD4+ T cells from blood. This TCR was recovered from a man between 18 and 29 years old in good health. The CDR3 nucleotides read TGTGCCAGCAGCCGGCCGGCCACCGGGACAGGGACCCAAGAGACCCAGTACTTC. It codes for CASSRPATGTGTQETQYF. The entire variable domain, with the rest obtained from reference TRBV7-2 and TRBJ2-5, is as follows: GAGVSQSPSNKVTEKGKDVELRCDPISGHTALYWYRQSLGQGLEFLIYFQGNSAPDKSGLPSDRFSAERTGGSVSTLTIQRTQQEDSAVYLCASSRPATGTGTQETQYFGPGTRLLVL.